This is a list of T cell receptor beta chains from one sample in a study of blood T cell repertoires in COVID-19. Repertoires were generated with immunoSEQ multiplex PCR, while TCRdb's copy carries only in-frame clones and drops some. The sample holds 85,000 to 100,000 clones, around nine tenths seen once. The sequenced sample was peripheral blood. These TCRs come from a man aged 50 or older with COVID-19, enrolled during active disease. CDR3s include the opening cysteine and the closing phenylalanine or tryptophan. The order of the fields is J gene, V gene, CDR3 protein.

>TRBJ1-1|TRBV10-3
CAMTGQLNTEAFF
>TRBJ2-7|TRBV6-2/TRBV6-3
CASSYPSSYEQYF
>TRBJ2-7|TRBV5-8
CASSGRLAGDSGEQYF
>TRBJ2-1|TRBV6-2/TRBV6-3
CASSSATGHGDPNEQFF
>TRBJ1-3|TRBV11-2
CASSLTGQVPGNTIYF
>TRBJ1-6|TRBV7-8
CASSLGSTTAPSPLHF
>TRBJ2-2|TRBV5-1
CASSGQGASTTGELFF
>TRBJ2-3|TRBV4-3
CASSQEIKGTGFADTQYF
>TRBJ1-6|TRBV28
CASSLPGGAYNSPLHF
>TRBJ1-2|TRBV2
CAAGGTGQVTGGFFGYTF
>TRBJ2-3|TRBV24-1
CASQSAGQSTDTQYF
>TRBJ1-2|TRBV28
CAVDIMTHGYTF
>TRBJ2-7|TRBV7-2
CASSWPGQNYEQYF
>TRBJ2-7|TRBV15
CATSSSGQIYEQYF
>TRBJ2-7|TRBV6-5
CASSRQGYEQYF
>TRBJ2-7|TRBV9
CASSSSTGAPNYEQYF
>TRBJ2-2|TRBV2
CASITALSGAGELFF
>TRBJ1-3|TRBV7-9
CASSLGEVGNTIYF
>TRBJ2-7|TRBV4-2
CASSHGAPSGGSYEQYF
>TRBJ2-3|TRBV4-2
CASSPETGTDTQYF
>TRBJ2-2|TRBV5-5
CASSLGQYNTGELFF
>TRBJ1-5|TRBV6-1
CASSEGTGSLLNSNQPQHF
>TRBJ2-3|TRBV5-4
CASSWGEDTQYF
>TRBJ1-2|TRBV28
CASSTSYGYTF
>TRBJ2-3|TRBV14
CASSLLKSLAGVTDTQYF
>TRBJ1-2|TRBV2
CASSGLNYGYTF
>TRBJ2-1|TRBV7-2
CASSLARIPYNEQFF
>TRBJ1-4|TRBV7-8
CASSPGTGVANEKLFF
>TRBJ1-1|TRBV5-1
CASSIGQGLNTEAFF
>TRBJ2-7|TRBV7-9
CASSLDRTAKSSYEQYF
>TRBJ1-5|TRBV30
CAWSSQGYSNQPQHF
>TRBJ2-1|TRBV5-1
CASSLERGDRYNEQFF
>TRBJ1-2|TRBV5-1
CASSLSGGMDGYTF
>TRBJ2-2|TRBV28
CASSLGHSNTGELFF
>TRBJ1-4|TRBV6-1
CASSEIKGQGNEKLFF
>TRBJ2-2|TRBV30
CAWRRGGTGELFF
>TRBJ1-2|TRBV2
CASSEGGPGQPYGYTF
>TRBJ2-7|TRBV19
CASSIGGSSYEQYF
>TRBJ2-1|TRBV28
CASSWVSGSGGRKGIHEQFF
>TRBJ1-6|TRBV10-2
CASSLDRGRFNSPLHF
>TRBJ2-5|TRBV6-5
CASQVGGQETQYF
>TRBJ1-2|TRBV11-2
CASSLDIYGYTF
>TRBJ2-7|TRBV6-1
CASSEALGQGSYEQYF
>TRBJ2-3|TRBV29-1
CSVEQGLDTQYF
>TRBJ1-1|TRBV19
CASSSTGYNTEAFF
>TRBJ1-2|TRBV5-1
CASSLAGDGGYTF
>TRBJ1-5|TRBV14
CASRDFTSNQPQHF
>TRBJ2-1|TRBV4-3
CASSQDTPSGGGSYNEQFF
>TRBJ1-3|TRBV5-1
CASSLGPGATGNTIYF
>TRBJ1-3|TRBV3-1/TRBV3-2
CASSLGTASGNTIYF
>TRBJ2-1|TRBV2
CASIFGLDNEQFF
>TRBJ2-5|TRBV12-3/TRBV12-4
CASRQGWETQYF
>TRBJ1-1|TRBV6-6
CASRNSGNTEAFF
>TRBJ2-1|TRBV11-1
CASSHRTSGGVNEQFF
>TRBJ1-5|TRBV4-1
CASSHRQGTQPQHF
>TRBJ2-1|TRBV7-3
CASSFRPGGSYNEQFF